The present entry profiles one T cell receptor beta chain with its context. This specimen comes from a study of blood T cell repertoires in COVID-19. Germline CDR1 KGHSH, CDR2 LQKENI. CDR3 length: 15 residues. V gave up 5 bases and J gave up 1 base, with 12 bases separating them. Method: immunoSEQ multiplex PCR; TCRdb's copy keeps in-frame clones and lacks some. The profile shows tens of thousands of clones, 82% of them singletons. This clonotype originated in an older woman with acute or convalescent COVID-19. V is TRBV18 and J is TRBJ2-1, with a weak D call TRBD2 (6 bases). The sequencing input was peripheral blood. CDR3 residues: CASSSSAESYNEQFF. CDR3 DNA: TGTGCCAGCTCATCTAGCGCGGAATCCTACAATGAGCAGTTCTTC.